Sequencing of this T cell receptor beta chain was carried out in a study of patients and donors after allogeneic stem cell transplantation. There are many counts of this clonotype. The V end lost 5 bases, the J end lost 0 bases, and 14 bases lay between the germline ends. The CDR3 is 15 amino acids. MiXCR, run by TCRdb on the RT-PCR reads, gives a single entry per CDR3 protein. The sample carries more than 55,000 distinct CDR3 sequences, more than 10% recorded once. The sample was blood, either unsorted or a sorted T cell fraction (not recorded which). The clonotype was recovered from a human donor who was either an allogeneic HSCT recipient or a stem cell or donor lymphocyte infusion donor (not recorded which). It is not recorded whose cells these are; they may come from a transplant donor. The chain is built from TRBV12-3 or TRBV12-4 and TRBJ2-7; D unresolved. In DNA form, the CDR3 reads TGTGCCAGCAGTCCGACCGTGGGTTCCTCCTACGAGCAGTACTTC. Its translation is CASSPTVGSSYEQYF.